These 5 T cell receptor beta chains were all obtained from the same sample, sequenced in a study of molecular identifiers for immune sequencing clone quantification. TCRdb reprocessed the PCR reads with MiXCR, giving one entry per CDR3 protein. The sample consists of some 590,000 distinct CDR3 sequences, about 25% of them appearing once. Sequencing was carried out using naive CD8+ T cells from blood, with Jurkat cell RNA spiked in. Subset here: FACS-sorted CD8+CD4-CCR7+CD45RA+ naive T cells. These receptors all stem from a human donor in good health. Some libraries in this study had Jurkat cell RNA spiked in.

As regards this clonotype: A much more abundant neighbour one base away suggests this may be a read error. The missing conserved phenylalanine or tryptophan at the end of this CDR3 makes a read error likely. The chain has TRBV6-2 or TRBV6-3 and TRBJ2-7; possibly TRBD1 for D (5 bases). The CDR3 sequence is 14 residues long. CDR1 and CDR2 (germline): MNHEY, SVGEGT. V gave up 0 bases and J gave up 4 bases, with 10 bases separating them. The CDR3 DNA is TGTGCCAGCAGTTACTCGACAGCCGGGTACGAGCAGTACTAC. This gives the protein CASSYSTAGYEQYY.

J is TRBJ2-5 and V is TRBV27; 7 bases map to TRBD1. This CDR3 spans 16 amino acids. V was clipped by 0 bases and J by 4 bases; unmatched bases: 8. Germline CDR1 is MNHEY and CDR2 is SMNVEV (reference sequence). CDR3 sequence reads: CASSLSKGTVVETQYF. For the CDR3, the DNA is TGTGCCAGCAGTTTATCGAAAGGGACAGTCGTAGAGACCCAGTACTTC.

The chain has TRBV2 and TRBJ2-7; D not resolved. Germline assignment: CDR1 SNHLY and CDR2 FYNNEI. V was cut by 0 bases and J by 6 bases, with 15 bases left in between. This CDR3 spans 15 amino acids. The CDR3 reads CASSEAPCGDREQYF. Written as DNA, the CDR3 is TGTGCCAGCAGTGAAGCTCCGTGTGGTGATCGCGAGCAGTACTTC.

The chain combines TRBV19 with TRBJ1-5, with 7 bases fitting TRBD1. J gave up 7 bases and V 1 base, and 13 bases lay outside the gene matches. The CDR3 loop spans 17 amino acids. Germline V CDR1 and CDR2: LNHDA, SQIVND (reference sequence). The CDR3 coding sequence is TGTGCCAGTAGTATAGTTTGGGAGGGGGCGATTGGGCAGCCCCAGCATTTT. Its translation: CASSIVWEGAIGQPQHF. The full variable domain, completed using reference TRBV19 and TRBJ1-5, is DGGITQSPKYLFRKEGQNVTLSCEQNLNHDAMYWYRQDPGQGLRLIYYSQIVNDFQKGDIAEGYSVSREKKESFPLTVTSAQKNPTAFYLCASSIVWEGAIGQPQHFGDGTRLSIL.

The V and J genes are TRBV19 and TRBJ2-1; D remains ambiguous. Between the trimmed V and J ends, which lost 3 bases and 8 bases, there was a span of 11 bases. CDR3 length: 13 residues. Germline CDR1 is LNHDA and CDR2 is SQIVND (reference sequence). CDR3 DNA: TGTGCCAGTAGTATTGTGGGTAGAGATGAGCAGTTCTTC. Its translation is CASSIVGRDEQFF.